This T cell receptor (beta chain) was sequenced during a study of blood T cell repertoires in COVID-19. Study details: Samples of COVID-19 (acute and convalescent) were obtained from the United States, Italy and Spain.

Produced via immunoSEQ multiplex PCR; TCRdb's table is partial and in-frame only. The repertoire holds some 320,000 clones, with 90% as singletons. Two negative PCRs, clearance, or symptom resolution had been documented for recovered Cohort 3 donors. The V end was cut by 4 bases, the J end by 1 base, with 7 bases between. The germline gives CDR1 LGHDT, CDR2 YNNKEL (reference sequence). This CDR3 region has 13 residues. J is TRBJ1-1 and V is TRBV3-1 (or the pseudogene TRBV3-2), with TRBD1 as a possible D gene (5 bases). The sample taken for sequencing was PBMCs or T cells enriched from blood (not recorded which). This sequence originates from a man aged 60 to 75 who had recovered from COVID-19. CDR3 sequence: CASSRTKNTEAFF. The CDR3 nucleotides read TGTGCCAGCAGCCGGACAAAGAACACTGAAGCTTTCTTT.